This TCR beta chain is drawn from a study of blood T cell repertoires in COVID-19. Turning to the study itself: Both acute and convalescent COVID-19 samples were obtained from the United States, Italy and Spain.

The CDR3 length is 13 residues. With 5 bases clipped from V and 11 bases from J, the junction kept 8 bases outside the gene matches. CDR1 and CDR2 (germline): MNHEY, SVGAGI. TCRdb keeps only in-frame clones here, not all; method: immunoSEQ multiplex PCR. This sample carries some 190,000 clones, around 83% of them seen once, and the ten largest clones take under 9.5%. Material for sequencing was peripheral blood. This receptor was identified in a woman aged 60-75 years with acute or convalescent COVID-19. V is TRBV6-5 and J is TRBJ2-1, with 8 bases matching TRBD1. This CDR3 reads CASSPGTGAKQFF. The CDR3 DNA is TGTGCCAGCAGTCCCGGGACAGGTGCGAAGCAGTTCTTC.